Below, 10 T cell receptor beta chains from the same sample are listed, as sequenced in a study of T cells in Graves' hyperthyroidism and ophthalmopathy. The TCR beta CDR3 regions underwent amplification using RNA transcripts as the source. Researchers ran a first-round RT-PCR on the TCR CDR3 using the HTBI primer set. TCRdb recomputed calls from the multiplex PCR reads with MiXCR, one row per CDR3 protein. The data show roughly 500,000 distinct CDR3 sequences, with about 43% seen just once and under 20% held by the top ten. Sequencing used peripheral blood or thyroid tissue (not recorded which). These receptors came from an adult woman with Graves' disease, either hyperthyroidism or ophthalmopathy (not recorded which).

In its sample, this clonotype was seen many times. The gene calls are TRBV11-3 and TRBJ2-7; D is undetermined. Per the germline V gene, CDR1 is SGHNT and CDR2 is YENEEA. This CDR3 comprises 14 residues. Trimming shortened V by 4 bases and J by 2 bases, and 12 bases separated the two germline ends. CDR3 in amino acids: CASSYSIGTYEQYF. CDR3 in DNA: TGTGCCAGCAGCTACTCGATTGGGACCTACGAGCAGTACTTC.

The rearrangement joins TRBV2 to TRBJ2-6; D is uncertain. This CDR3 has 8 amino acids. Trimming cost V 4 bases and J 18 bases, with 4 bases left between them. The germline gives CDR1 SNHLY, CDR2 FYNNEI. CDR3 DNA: TGTGCCAGCAGTGCCCGGACTTTC. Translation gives CASSARTF.

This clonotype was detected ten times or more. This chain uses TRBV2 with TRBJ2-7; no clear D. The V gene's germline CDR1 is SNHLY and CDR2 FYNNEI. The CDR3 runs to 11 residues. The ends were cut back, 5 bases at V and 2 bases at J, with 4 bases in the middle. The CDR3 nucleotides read TGTGCCAGCAGTTTCCCCTACGAGCAGTACTTC. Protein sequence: CASSFPYEQYF.

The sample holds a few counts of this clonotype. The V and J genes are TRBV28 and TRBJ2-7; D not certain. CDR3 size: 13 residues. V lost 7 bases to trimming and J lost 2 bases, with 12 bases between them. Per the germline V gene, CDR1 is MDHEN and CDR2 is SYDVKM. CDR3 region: CASTLELTYEQYF. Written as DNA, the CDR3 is TGTGCCAGCACTCTTGAGCTTACCTACGAGCAGTACTTC.

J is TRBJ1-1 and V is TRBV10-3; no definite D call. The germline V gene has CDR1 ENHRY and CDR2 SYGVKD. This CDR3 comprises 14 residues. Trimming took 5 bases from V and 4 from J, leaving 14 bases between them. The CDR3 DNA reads TGTGCCATCAGTCGGACCGAAGAAGGCACTGAAGCTTTCTTT. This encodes CAISRTEEGTEAFF.

For the CDR3, the DNA is TGTGCCAGCGGTCCTAGCGGGAGTGCCACTGAAGCTTTCTTT. Protein sequence: CASGPSGSATEAFF. The chain is built from TRBV2 and TRBJ1-1; no firm D call. The germline V gene encodes CDR1 SNHLY and CDR2 FYNNEI. V dropped 8 bases and J dropped 4 bases, with 17 bases sitting between them. This CDR3 has 14 residues.

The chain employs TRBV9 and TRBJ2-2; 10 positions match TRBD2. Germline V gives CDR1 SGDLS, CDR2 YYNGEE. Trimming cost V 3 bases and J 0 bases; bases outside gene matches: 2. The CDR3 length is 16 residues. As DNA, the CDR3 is TGTGCCAGCAGCGCCGGGACTAGCGCGAACACCGGGGAGCTGTTTTTT. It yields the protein CASSAGTSANTGELFF. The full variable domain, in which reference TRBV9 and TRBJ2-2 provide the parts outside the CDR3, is DSGVTQTPKHLITATGQRVTLRCSPRSGDLSVYWYQQSLDQGLQFLIQYYNGEERAKGNILERFSAQQFPDLHSELNLSSLELGDSALYFCASSAGTSANTGELFFGEGSRLTVL.

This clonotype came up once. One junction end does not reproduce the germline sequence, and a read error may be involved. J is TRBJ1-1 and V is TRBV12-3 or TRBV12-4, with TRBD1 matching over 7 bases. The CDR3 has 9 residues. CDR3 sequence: CASSHDRDF. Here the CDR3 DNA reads TGTGCCAGCAGCCATGACAGGGACTTT.

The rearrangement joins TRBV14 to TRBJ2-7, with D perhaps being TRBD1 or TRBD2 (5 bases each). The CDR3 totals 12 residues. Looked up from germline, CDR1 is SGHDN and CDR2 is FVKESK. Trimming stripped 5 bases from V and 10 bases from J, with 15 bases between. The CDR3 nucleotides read TGTGCCAGCAGCGGCTCCGGGGCAGACCAGTACTTC. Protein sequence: CASSGSGADQYF.

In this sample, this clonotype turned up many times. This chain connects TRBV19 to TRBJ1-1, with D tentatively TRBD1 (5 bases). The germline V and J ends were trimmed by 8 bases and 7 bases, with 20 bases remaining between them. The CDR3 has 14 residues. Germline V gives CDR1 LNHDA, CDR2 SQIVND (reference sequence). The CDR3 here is CASRYGWDGIEAFF. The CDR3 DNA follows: TGTGCCAGTCGCTATGGCTGGGACGGCATTGAAGCTTTCTTT.